This TCR beta chain was recorded in a study of blood T cell repertoires in COVID-19. Per the study methods: How many nucleated cells were present was estimated from reference gene primer amplification. Data came from immunoSEQ multiplex PCR; TCRdb stores just in-frame clones and leaves some out. That table gives V, J and clone size, and the DNA gave D and trimming. This repertoire shows nearly 200,000 clones, approximately 84% found once; its top ten account for 6.5% to 7%. The CDR3 is 15 residues long. Germline CDR1 reads MNHEY; CDR2 reads SVGEGT. V shed 5 bases, J shed 7 bases, and the junction held 8 bases outside the gene matches.

The chain carries TRBV6-2 or TRBV6-3 and TRBJ1-5; 10 bases fit TRBD1. Material for sequencing was peripheral blood. The sequence was obtained from a human donor with acute or convalescent COVID-19. The donor label of this sample is uncertain. CDR3 protein: CASSDQTGGGQPQHF. The CDR3 nucleotides are TGTGCCAGCAGTGACCAGACAGGGGGCGGGCAGCCCCAGCATTTT.